Listed below are T cell receptor beta chains from one sample, sequenced in a study of blood T cell repertoires in COVID-19. Measured with immunoSEQ multiplex PCR; TCRdb has only the in-frame clones, and not every one. This repertoire shows about 280,000 clones, 88% found once; its top ten account for over 8%. Material for sequencing was peripheral blood. These TCRs come from a man aged 18 to 29 with active or convalescent COVID-19. Both conserved end residues are part of each CDR3. Each record gives: D gene, V gene, J gene, CDR3 protein, CDR3 DNA. A D gene is named only where the DNA matches it firmly.

>-|TRBV10-3|TRBJ1-2
CAISDTEGEGYTF
TGTGCCATCAGTGACACGGAAGGAGAGGGCTACACCTTC
>TRBD2|TRBV5-1|TRBJ2-3
CASSRVAGGPTDTQYF
TGCGCCAGCAGCCGTGTAGCGGGGGGACCGACAGATACGCAGTATTTT
>-|TRBV18|TRBJ2-3
CASSEGVPPAQYF
TGTGCCAGCTCAGAGGGGGTTCCCCCGGCGCAGTATTTT
>TRBD1|TRBV7-9|TRBJ1-4
CASSLDRGVEKLFF
TGTGCCAGCAGCTTGGACAGGGGAGTCGAAAAACTGTTTTTT
>-|TRBV7-3|TRBJ2-3
CASSPVTGSRTDTQYF
TGTGCCAGCAGCCCGGTGACAGGCTCCCGCACAGATACGCAGTATTTT
>-|TRBV2|TRBJ2-2
CASIRRQESDANTGELFF
TGTGCCAGCATAAGGAGACAGGAATCCGACGCGAACACCGGGGAGCTGTTTTTT
>-|TRBV9|TRBJ2-3
CASSVGGFTDTQYF
TGTGCCAGCAGCGTAGGAGGCTTTACAGATACGCAGTATTTT
>-|TRBV6-5|TRBJ1-1
CASSYQGSGAFF
TGTGCCAGCAGTTACCAGGGTTCGGGAGCTTTCTTT
>TRBD2|TRBV7-8|TRBJ2-1
CASSLVGSGGIPYNEQFF
TGTGCCAGCAGCTTAGTCGGTAGCGGGGGGATCCCCTACAATGAGCAGTTCTTC
>TRBD2|TRBV28|TRBJ2-1
CASSLRLAGPYNEQFF
TGTGCCAGCAGTTTAAGGCTAGCGGGTCCCTACAATGAGCAGTTCTTC